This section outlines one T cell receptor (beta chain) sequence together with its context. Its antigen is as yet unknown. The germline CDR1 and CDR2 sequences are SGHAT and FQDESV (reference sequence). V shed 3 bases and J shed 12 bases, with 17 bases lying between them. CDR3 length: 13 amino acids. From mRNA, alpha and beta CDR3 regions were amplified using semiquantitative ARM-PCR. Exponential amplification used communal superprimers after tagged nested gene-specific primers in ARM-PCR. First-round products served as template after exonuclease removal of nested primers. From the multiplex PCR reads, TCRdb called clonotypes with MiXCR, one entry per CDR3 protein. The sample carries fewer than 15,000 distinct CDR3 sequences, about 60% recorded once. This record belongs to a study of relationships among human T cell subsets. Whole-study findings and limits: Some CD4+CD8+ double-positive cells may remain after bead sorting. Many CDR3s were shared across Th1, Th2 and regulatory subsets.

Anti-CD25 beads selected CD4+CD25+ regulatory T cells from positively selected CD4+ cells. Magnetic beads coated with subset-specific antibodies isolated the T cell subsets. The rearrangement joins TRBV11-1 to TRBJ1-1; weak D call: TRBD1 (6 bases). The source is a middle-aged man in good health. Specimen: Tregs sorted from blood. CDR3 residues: CASSFPGGISTFF. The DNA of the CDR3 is TGTGCCAGCAGCTTCCCCGGGGGCATAAGTACTTTCTTT.